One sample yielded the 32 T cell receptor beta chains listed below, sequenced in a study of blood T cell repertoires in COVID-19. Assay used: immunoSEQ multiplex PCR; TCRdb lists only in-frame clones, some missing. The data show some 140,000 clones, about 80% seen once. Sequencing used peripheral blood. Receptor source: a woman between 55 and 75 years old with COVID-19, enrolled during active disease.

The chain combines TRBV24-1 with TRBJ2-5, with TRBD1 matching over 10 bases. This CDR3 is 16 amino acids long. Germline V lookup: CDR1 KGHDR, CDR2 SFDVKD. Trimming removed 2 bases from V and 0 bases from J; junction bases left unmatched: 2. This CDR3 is CATSDWGTGDQETQYF. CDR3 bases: TGTGCCACCAGTGATTGGGGGACAGGGGACCAAGAGACCCAGTACTTC.

This CDR3 reads CASSESSTGELFF. For the CDR3, the DNA is TGCGCCAGCAGTGAGTCGAGCACCGGGGAGCTGTTTTTT. The V and J genes are TRBV10-1 and TRBJ2-2; D not certain. The CDR3 covers 13 residues. The V gene's germline CDR1 is WNHNN and CDR2 SYGVQD (reference sequence). V was shortened by 0 bases and J by 4 bases, with 3 bases between the two germline ends.

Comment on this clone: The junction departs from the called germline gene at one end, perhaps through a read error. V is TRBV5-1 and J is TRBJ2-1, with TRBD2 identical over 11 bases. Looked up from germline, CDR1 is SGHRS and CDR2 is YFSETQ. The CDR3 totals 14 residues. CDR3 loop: CASSGGLAGGPSIF. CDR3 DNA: TGCGCCAGCAGCGGTGGATTAGCGGGAGGGCCTTCGATCTTC.

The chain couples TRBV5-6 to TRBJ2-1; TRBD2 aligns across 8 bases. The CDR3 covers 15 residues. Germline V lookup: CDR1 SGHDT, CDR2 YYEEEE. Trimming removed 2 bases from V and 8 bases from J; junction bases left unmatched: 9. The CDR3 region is CASSFLSGGKDEQFF. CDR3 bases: TGTGCCAGCAGCTTCCTGTCGGGAGGGAAGGATGAGCAGTTCTTC.

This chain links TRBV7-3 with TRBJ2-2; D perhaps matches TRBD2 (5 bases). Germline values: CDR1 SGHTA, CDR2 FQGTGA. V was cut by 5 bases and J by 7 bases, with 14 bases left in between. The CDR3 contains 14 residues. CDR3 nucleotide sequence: TGTGCCAGCAGCCCCAGGCCTGCGGGCGGGGAGCTGTTTTTT. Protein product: CASSPRPAGGELFF.

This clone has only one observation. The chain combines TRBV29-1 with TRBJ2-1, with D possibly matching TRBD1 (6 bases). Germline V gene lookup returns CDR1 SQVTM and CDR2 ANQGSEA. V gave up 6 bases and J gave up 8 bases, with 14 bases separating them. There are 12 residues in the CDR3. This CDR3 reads CSVGTLIDEQFF. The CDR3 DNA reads TGCAGCGTCGGGACACTGATCGATGAGCAGTTCTTC.

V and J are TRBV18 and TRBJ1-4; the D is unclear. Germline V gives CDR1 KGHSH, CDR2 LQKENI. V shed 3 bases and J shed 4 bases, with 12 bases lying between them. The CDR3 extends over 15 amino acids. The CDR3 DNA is TGTGCCAGCTCACCGGAGTGGCAGTATAATGAAAAACTGTTTTTT. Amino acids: CASSPEWQYNEKLFF.

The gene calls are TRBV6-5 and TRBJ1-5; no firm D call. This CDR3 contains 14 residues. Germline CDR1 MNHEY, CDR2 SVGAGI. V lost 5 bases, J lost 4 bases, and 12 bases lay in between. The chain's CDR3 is CASSTTAGNQPQHF. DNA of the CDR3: TGTGCCAGCAGTACTACCGCGGGGAATCAGCCCCAGCATTTT.

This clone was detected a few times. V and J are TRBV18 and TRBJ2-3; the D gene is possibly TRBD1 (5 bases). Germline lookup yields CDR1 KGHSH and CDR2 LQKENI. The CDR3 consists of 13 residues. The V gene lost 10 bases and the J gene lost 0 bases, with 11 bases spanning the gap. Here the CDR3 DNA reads TGTGCCACCCAAGGGGTCAGCACAGATACGCAGTATTTT. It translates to CATQGVSTDTQYF.

This chain's CDR3 is CASSLNPTGTGELFF. CDR3 bases: TGTGCCAGCAGCTTGAACCCCACGGGCACCGGGGAGCTGTTTTTT. V usage is TRBV11-2 and J usage is TRBJ2-2; no firm D call. The CDR3 consists of 15 residues. The ends were cut back, 3 bases at V and 4 bases at J, with 12 bases in the middle. Germline V gene lookup returns CDR1 SGHAT and CDR2 FQNNGV.

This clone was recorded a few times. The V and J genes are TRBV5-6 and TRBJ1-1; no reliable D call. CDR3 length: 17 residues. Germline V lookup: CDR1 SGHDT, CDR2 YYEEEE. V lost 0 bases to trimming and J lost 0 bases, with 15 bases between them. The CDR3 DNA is TGTGCCAGCAGCTTGGTAGGTGCAGGCAACATGAACACTGAAGCTTTCTTT. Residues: CASSLVGAGNMNTEAFF. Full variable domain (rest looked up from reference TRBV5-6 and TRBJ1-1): DAGVTQSPTHLIKTRGQQVTLRCSPKSGHDTVSWYQQALGQGPQFIFQYYEEEERQRGNFPDRFSGHQFPNYSSELNVNALLLGDSALYLCASSLVGAGNMNTEAFFGQGTRLTVV.

The DNA for the CDR3 is TGTGCCAGCTCACCCTTACGCGGAGGGGGGGGCACTGAAGCTTTCTTT. This gives the protein CASSPLRGGGGTEAFF. The chain has TRBV18 and TRBJ1-1; D may be TRBD1 (6 bases). Germline CDR1 and CDR2: KGHSH and LQKENI. Trimming took off 3 bases at V and 4 bases at J, with 18 bases between the two ends. CDR3 length: 16 amino acids.

The CDR3 DNA follows: TGTGCCAGCAGCCAGAACACCGGGGAGCTGTTTTTT. Protein: CASSQNTGELFF. The chain has TRBV27 and TRBJ2-2; no firm D call. Trimming took off 6 bases at V and 1 base at J, with 3 bases between the two ends. CDR1 MNHEY and CDR2 SMNVEV come from the germline V gene (reference sequence). This CDR3 region has 12 residues.

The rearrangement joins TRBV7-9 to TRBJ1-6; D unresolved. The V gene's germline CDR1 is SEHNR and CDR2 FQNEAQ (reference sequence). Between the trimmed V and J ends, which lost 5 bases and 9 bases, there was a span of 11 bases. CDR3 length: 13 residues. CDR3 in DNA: TGTGCCAGCAGCCTTGGAGTGGGTTCACCCCTCCACTTT. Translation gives CASSLGVGSPLHF.

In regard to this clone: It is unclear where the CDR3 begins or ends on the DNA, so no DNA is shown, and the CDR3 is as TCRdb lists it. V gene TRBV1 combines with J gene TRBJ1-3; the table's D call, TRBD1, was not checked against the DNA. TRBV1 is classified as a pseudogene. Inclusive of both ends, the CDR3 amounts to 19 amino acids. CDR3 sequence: CTSSQEDRGKWASGNTIYF.

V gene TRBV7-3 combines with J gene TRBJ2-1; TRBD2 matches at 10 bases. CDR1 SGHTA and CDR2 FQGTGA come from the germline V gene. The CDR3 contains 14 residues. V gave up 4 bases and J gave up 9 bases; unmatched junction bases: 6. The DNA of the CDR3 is TGTGCCAGCAGCTCAGCGGGGGGGAGAGGTGAGCAGTTCTTC. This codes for CASSSAGGRGEQFF.

The CDR3 spells CASSPQRGLDTGELFF. For the CDR3, the DNA is TGTGCCAGCAGCCCCCAAAGGGGACTAGATACCGGGGAGCTGTTTTTT. The rearrangement links TRBV7-3 to TRBJ2-2; 8 bases agree with TRBD2. Per the germline V gene, CDR1 is SGHTA and CDR2 is FQGTGA. The CDR3 consists of 16 residues. Trimming took 5 bases from V and 5 from J; bases not matched to a gene: 10.

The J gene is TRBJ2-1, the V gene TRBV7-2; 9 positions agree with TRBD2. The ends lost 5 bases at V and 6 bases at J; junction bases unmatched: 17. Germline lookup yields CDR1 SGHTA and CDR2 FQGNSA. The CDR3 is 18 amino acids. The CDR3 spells CASSLSPLSGSFPNEQFF. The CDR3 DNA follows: TGTGCCAGCAGCCTATCACCACTTAGCGGGAGTTTTCCCAATGAGCAGTTCTTC.

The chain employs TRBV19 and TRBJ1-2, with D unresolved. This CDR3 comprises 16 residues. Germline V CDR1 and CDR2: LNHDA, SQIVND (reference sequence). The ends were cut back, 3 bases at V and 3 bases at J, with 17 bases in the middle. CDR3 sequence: CASSMSRGVAYYGYTF. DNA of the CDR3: TGTGCCAGTAGTATGTCGAGAGGAGTCGCCTACTATGGCTACACCTTC. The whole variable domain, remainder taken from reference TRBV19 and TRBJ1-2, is DGGITQSPKYLFRKEGQNVTLSCEQNLNHDAMYWYRQDPGQGLRLIYYSQIVNDFQKGDIAEGYSVSREKKESFPLTVTSAQKNPTAFYLCASSMSRGVAYYGYTFGSGTRLTVV.

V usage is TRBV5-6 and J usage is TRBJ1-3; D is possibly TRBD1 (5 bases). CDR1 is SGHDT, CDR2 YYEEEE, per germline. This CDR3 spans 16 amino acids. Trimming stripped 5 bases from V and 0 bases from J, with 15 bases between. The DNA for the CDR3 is TGTGCCAGCAGTGACCCATCAGGGCCCTCTGGAAACACCATATATTTT. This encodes CASSDPSGPSGNTIYF.

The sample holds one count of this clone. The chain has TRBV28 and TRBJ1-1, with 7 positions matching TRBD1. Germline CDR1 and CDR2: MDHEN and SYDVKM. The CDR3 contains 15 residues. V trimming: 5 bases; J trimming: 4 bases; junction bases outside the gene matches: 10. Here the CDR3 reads CASSPPQGGGTEAFF. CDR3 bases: TGTGCCAGCAGTCCTCCGCAGGGGGGAGGCACTGAAGCTTTCTTT.

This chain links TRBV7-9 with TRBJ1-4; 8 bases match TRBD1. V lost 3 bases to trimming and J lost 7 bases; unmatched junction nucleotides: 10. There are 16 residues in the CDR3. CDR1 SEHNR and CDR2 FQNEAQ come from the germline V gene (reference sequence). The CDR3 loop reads CASSFLSGGAGEKLFF. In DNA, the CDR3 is TGTGCCAGCAGCTTTCTTTCAGGGGGCGCGGGTGAAAAACTGTTTTTT.

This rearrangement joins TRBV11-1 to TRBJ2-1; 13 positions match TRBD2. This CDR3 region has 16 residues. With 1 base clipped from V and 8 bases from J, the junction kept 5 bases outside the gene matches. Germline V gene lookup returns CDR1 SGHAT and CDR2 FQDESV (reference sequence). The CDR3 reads CASSLVGLAGVYEQFF. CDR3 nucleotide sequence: TGTGCCAGCAGCTTAGTTGGACTAGCGGGAGTCTATGAGCAGTTCTTC.

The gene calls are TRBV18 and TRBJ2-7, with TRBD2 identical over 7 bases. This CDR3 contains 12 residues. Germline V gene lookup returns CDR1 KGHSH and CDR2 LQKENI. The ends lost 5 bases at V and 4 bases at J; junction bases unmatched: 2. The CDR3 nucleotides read TGTGCCAGCTCAGCTAGCGGTTACGAGCAGTACTTC. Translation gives CASSASGYEQYF.

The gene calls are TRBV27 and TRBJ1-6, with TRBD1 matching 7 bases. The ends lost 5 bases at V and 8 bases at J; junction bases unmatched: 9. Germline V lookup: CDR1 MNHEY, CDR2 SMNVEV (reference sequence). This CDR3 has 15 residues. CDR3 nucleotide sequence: TGTGCCAGCAGTCCACAGACAGGGCTCGATTCACCCCTCCACTTT. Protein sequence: CASSPQTGLDSPLHF.

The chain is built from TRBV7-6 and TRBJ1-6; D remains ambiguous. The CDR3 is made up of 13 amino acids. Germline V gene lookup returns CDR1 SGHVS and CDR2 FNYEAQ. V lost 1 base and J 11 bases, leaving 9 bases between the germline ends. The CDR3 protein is CASSLGPEPPLHF. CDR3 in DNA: TGTGCCAGCAGCTTAGGACCGGAGCCACCCCTCCACTTT.

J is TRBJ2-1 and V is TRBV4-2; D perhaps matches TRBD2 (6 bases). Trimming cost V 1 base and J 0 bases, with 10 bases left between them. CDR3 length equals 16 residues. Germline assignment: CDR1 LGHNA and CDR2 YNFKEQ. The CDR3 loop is CASSQGGGDSYNEQFF. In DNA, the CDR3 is TGTGCCAGCAGCCAAGGAGGCGGGGACTCCTACAATGAGCAGTTCTTC.

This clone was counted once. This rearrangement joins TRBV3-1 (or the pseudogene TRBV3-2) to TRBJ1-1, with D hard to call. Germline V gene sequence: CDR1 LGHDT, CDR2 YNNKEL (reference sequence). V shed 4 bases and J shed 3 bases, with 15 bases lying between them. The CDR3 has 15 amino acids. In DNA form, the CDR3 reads TGTGCCAGCAGCCTACAGCCCGGCATCTACACTGAAGCTTTCTTT. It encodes CASSLQPGIYTEAFF.

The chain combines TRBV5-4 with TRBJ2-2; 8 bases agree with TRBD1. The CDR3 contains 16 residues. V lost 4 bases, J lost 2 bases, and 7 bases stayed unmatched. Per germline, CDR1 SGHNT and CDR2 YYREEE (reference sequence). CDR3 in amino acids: CASSLPAGGNTGELFF. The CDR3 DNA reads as TGTGCCAGCAGCCTCCCTGCAGGGGGCAACACCGGGGAGCTGTTTTTT.

The CDR3 sequence is CASKVTGAQPQHF. The CDR3 region has the DNA TGTGCCAGCAAAGTGACAGGGGCTCAGCCCCAGCATTTT. V and J are TRBV6-5 and TRBJ1-5, with TRBD1 matching over 8 bases. CDR3 length: 13 amino acids. CDR1 and CDR2 (germline): MNHEY, SVGAGI. After removal of 7 bases from V and 6 bases from J, the junction contained 5 bases not matched to a gene.

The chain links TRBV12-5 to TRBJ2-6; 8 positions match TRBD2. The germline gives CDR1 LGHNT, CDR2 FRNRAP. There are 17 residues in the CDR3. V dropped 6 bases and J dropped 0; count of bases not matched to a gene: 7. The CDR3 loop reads CASGPSGGGSGANVLTF. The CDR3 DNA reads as TGTGCTAGTGGCCCCTCGGGGGGGGGCTCTGGGGCCAACGTCCTGACTTTC.

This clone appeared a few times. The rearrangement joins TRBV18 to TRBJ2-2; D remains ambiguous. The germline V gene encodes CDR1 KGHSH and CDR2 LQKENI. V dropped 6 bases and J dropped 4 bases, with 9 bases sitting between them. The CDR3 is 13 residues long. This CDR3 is CASSPDFTGELFF. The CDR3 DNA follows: TGTGCCAGCTCTCCTGACTTCACCGGGGAGCTGTTTTTT.